What follows are 29 T cell receptor beta chains derived from one specimen sequenced in a study of T cells in tuberculosis. Measured with immunoSEQ multiplex PCR; TCRdb has only the in-frame clones, and not every one. Altogether about 33,000 clones are present, roughly 95% being singletons, with the ten largest covering over 2%. Material: PBMCs. Source of these receptors: a donor aged 5 to 30 with latent tuberculosis or without tuberculosis infection.

The chain employs TRBV6-5 and TRBJ2-4; D is ambiguous. The CDR3 is made up of 15 amino acids. Germline V gene lookup returns CDR1 MNHEY and CDR2 SVGAGI. V lost 4 bases to trimming and J lost 0 bases, with 10 bases between them. The CDR3 loop is CASSLTQLAKNIQYF. The CDR3 DNA is TGTGCCAGCAGTTTAACCCAACTAGCCAAAAACATTCAGTACTTC.

This chain links TRBV27 with TRBJ1-4; TRBD1 matches 7 bases. Trimming removed 7 bases from V and 7 bases from J; junction bases left unmatched: 3. This CDR3 spans 12 amino acids. Germline loops: CDR1 MNHEY, CDR2 SMNVEV (reference sequence). The chain's CDR3 is CASTGTVEKLFF. In DNA form, the CDR3 reads TGTGCCAGCACCGGGACAGTTGAAAAACTGTTTTTT.

The rearrangement joins TRBV7-6 to TRBJ2-7, with a tentative D call TRBD2 (6 bases). Germline V gene data show CDR1 as SGHVS and CDR2 as FNYEAQ. The CDR3 has 13 residues. V was clipped by 4 bases and J by 6 bases, with 13 bases between them. CDR3 residues: CASSSFRESEQYF. For the CDR3, the DNA is TGTGCCAGCAGCTCCTTTCGGGAGAGCGAGCAGTACTTC.

This chain uses TRBV27 with TRBJ2-1, with D perhaps matching TRBD1 (5 bases). The CDR3 spans 14 residues. Looked up from germline, CDR1 is MNHEY and CDR2 is SMNVEV (reference sequence). Deletions cut 7 bases from V and 8 bases from J, with 18 bases between. CDR3 bases: TGTGCCAGCAACCCGGGCCCTTGGGGCGATGAGCAGTTCTTC. Translation gives CASNPGPWGDEQFF.

This chain joins TRBV7-8 and TRBJ1-5, with 7 bases lining up with TRBD1. With 5 bases clipped from V and 6 bases from J, the junction kept 4 bases outside the gene matches. This CDR3 is 13 amino acids long. CDR1 SGHVS and CDR2 FQNEAQ come from the germline V gene. The DNA for the CDR3 is TGTGCCAGCAGCCCAGGGGGTGGTCAGCCCCAGCATTTT. Translation: CASSPGGGQPQHF.

This clone is a singleton in its sample. The genes are TRBV7-3 and TRBJ2-2; D is possibly TRBD2 (5 bases). Germline-derived CDR1 and CDR2 are SGHTA and FQGTGA. Trimming shortened V by 5 bases and J by 3 bases, and 13 bases separated the two germline ends. The CDR3 length is 15 residues. The CDR3 DNA sequence: TGTGCCAGCAGCGTTTCTAGGGAGTACACCGGGGAGCTGTTTTTT. It codes for CASSVSREYTGELFF. The whole variable domain, remainder taken from reference TRBV7-3 and TRBJ2-2, is GAGVSQTPSNKVTEKGKYVELRCDPISGHTALYWYRQSLGQGPEFLIYFQGTGAADDSGLPNDRFFAVRPEGSVSTLKIQRTERGDSAVYLCASSVSREYTGELFFGEGSRLTVL.

This sequence joins TRBV2 and TRBJ1-1; TRBD1 is a possible D gene (6 bases). This CDR3 has 15 amino acids. Per the germline V gene, CDR1 is SNHLY and CDR2 is FYNNEI. Trimming removed 6 bases from V and 2 bases from J, with 16 bases in between. Here the CDR3 DNA reads TGTGCCAGCAGGACTACAGGGACCGGAAACACTGAAGCTTTCTTT. Protein sequence: CASRTTGTGNTEAFF.

In its sample, this clone was seen once. The V gene is TRBV7-2, the J gene TRBJ2-4; TRBD2 aligns across 12 bases. CDR3 length: 19 residues. Per the germline V gene, CDR1 is SGHTA and CDR2 is FQGNSA. The V segment lost 5 bases and the J segment 2 bases; nucleotides outside the gene matches: 13. CDR3 coding DNA: TGTGCCAGCAGCCCACCCGGACTAGCGGGACCGCATCCCAAAAACATTCAGTACTTC. Translation: CASSPPGLAGPHPKNIQYF.

This clone was recorded once. The V gene is TRBV25-1, the J gene TRBJ2-7; perhaps TRBD1 as D (5 bases). The V and J ends lost 10 bases and 1 base respectively, with 20 bases between them. This CDR3 has 15 amino acids. Per the germline V gene, CDR1 is MGHDK and CDR2 is SYGVNS. In DNA form, the CDR3 reads TGTGCCACCTCACCCCGAACAGGCGTTTCCTACGAGCAGTACTTC. Translated, it gives CATSPRTGVSYEQYF.

This sequence joins TRBV2 and TRBJ2-1; D gene unclear. The V gene's germline CDR1 is SNHLY and CDR2 FYNNEI. Trimming removed 3 bases from V and 6 bases from J, with 6 bases in between. The CDR3 totals 12 residues. Here the CDR3 DNA reads TGTGCCAGCAGTGACGCAGTCAATGAGCAGTTCTTC. This encodes CASSDAVNEQFF.

The chain uses TRBV5-1 and TRBJ2-3, with 8 bases that match TRBD1. J lost 4 bases, V lost 4 bases, and 2 bases had no gene match. This CDR3 comprises 13 residues. Per germline, CDR1 SGHRS and CDR2 YFSETQ. CDR3: CASSGGQADTQYF. DNA for the CDR3: TGCGCCAGCAGCGGGGGACAGGCAGATACGCAGTATTTT. The variable domain in full, completed from reference TRBV5-1 and TRBJ2-3, reads KAGVTQTPRYLIKTRGQQVTLSCSPISGHRSVSWYQQTPGQGLQFLFEYFSETQRNKGNFPGRFSGRQFSNSRSEMNVSTLELGDSALYLCASSGGQADTQYFGPGTRLTVL.

This chain joins TRBV7-9 and TRBJ1-2; a weak D match, TRBD1 (6 bases). The V gene lost 1 base and the J gene lost 7 bases, with 16 bases spanning the gap. The CDR3 consists of 15 residues. Germline CDR1 and CDR2: SEHNR and FQNEAQ (reference sequence). CDR3 nucleotides: TGTGCCAGCAGCTTAGGGCCCTACAGGGTTAGTGGCTACACCTTC. Translated: CASSLGPYRVSGYTF.

The V and J genes are TRBV5-6 and TRBJ2-1, with 11 bases lining up with TRBD1. Trimming cost V 2 bases and J 6 bases; bases outside gene matches: 1. The CDR3 extends over 14 amino acids. Germline V gives CDR1 SGHDT, CDR2 YYEEEE. The CDR3 spells CASSFGTGGNEQFF. The CDR3 DNA is TGTGCCAGCAGCTTCGGGACAGGGGGCAATGAGCAGTTCTTC.

The genes are TRBV2 and TRBJ2-1; D gene ambiguous. Looked up from germline, CDR1 is SNHLY and CDR2 is FYNNEI. The ends were cut back, 2 bases at V and 0 bases at J, with 11 bases in the middle. The CDR3 sequence is 16 residues long. Written as DNA, the CDR3 is TGTGCCAGCAGTGAACTAGTTGTAAGCTCCTACAATGAGCAGTTCTTC. Protein product: CASSELVVSSYNEQFF.

The chain employs TRBV2 and TRBJ2-1; tentatively, D is TRBD1 (6 bases). Per germline, CDR1 SNHLY and CDR2 FYNNEI. CDR3 length: 14 amino acids. Trimming took off 7 bases at V and 0 bases at J, with 10 bases between the two ends. The CDR3 nucleotides are TGTGCCAGCAACCGGGACAACTCCTACAATGAGCAGTTCTTC. Its protein is CASNRDNSYNEQFF. Supplemented by reference TRBV2 and TRBJ2-1, the full variable domain reads EPEVTQTPSHQVTQMGQEVILRCVPISNHLYFYWYRQILGQKVEFLVSFYNNEISEKSEIFDDQFSVERPDGSNFTLKIRSTKLEDSAMYFCASNRDNSYNEQFFGPGTRLTVL.

The DNA for the CDR3 is TGTGCCAGCAGCGGGAGAGAGCGGGGGGCCTCCTACGAGCAGTACTTC. This codes for CASSGRERGASYEQYF. The V gene is TRBV9, the J gene TRBJ2-7, with 9 bases lining up with TRBD2. This CDR3 is 16 amino acids long. J gave up 0 bases and V 3 bases, and 7 bases lay outside the gene matches. The germline CDR1 and CDR2 sequences are SGDLS and YYNGEE.

The DNA for the CDR3 is TGTGCCAGCAGATCGACTAGCGGGGCGGGCGGGTACAATGAGCAGTTCTTC. Protein sequence: CASRSTSGAGGYNEQFF. The V gene is TRBV11-1, the J gene TRBJ2-1; TRBD2 matches 11 bases. The CDR3 extends over 17 amino acids. Germline values: CDR1 SGHAT, CDR2 FQDESV (reference sequence). J gave up 4 bases and V 6 bases, and 11 bases lay outside the gene matches.

The rearrangement links TRBV14 to TRBJ1-2; weak D call: TRBD1 (6 bases). V was pared by 4 bases and J by 8 bases, with 20 bases between. From germline, CDR1 is SGHDN and CDR2 FVKESK. The CDR3 runs to 15 residues. In DNA form, the CDR3 reads TGTGCCAGCAGCCCCATTCAGGGGAAGGAAAGAGGCTACACCTTC. Translating it yields CASSPIQGKERGYTF.

Remarks on this clone: Germline is not matched at one junction end, which may reflect a read error. V is TRBV4-1 and J is TRBJ2-7, with TRBD1 matching over 8 bases. The CDR3 totals 13 residues. CDR1 and CDR2 (germline): MGHRA, YSYEKL. In nucleotides, the CDR3 is TGCGCCAGCAGCCAAGGGACAGGGAAGGTTGGTTGCTTC. The encoded protein is CASSQGTGKVGCF.

V usage is TRBV7-2 and J usage is TRBJ1-5; TRBD1 matches 9 bases. The CDR3 has 15 residues. CDR1 SGHTA and CDR2 FQGNSA come from the germline V gene. V lost 3 bases and J lost 6; bases outside the gene matches: 6. DNA of the CDR3: TGTGCCAGCAGCTTTAATACAGGGGGCCGTCAGCCCCAGCATTTT. It translates to CASSFNTGGRQPQHF.

The chain employs TRBV13 and TRBJ1-2; 7 bases are a match to TRBD1. Trimming took 5 bases from V and 1 from J; bases not matched to a gene: 13. Germline V CDR1 and CDR2: PRHDT, FYEKMQ (reference sequence). CDR3 length equals 17 residues. The CDR3 here is CASSTRTGYTSNYGYTF. The CDR3 region has the DNA TGTGCCAGCAGCACAAGGACAGGCTACACAAGTAACTATGGCTACACCTTC.

V gene TRBV27 combines with J gene TRBJ2-3; possibly TRBD1 for D (5 bases). The germline V gene has CDR1 MNHEY and CDR2 SMNVEV (reference sequence). This CDR3 spans 16 amino acids. V gave up 5 bases and J gave up 6 bases, with 21 bases separating them. Here the CDR3 DNA reads TGTGCCAGCAGTCCCACCCCTTGGACAAGAGTGGATACGCAGTATTTT. Encoded protein: CASSPTPWTRVDTQYF.

CDR3: CASSIDRGGYQPQHF. As DNA, the CDR3 is TGTGCCAGTAGTATAGATCGAGGGGGATATCAGCCCCAGCATTTT. The V gene is TRBV19, the J gene TRBJ1-5; the D gene is possibly TRBD1 (6 bases). Trimming pared 0 bases from V and 5 bases from J, leaving 11 bases between. Looked up from germline, CDR1 is LNHDA and CDR2 is SQIVND (reference sequence). There are 15 residues in the CDR3.

This clone was recorded only once. This sequence joins TRBV5-4 and TRBJ2-5, with D possibly matching TRBD1 (6 bases). The germline V gene has CDR1 SGHNT and CDR2 YYREEE (reference sequence). There are 14 residues in the CDR3. V lost 4 bases to trimming and J lost 2 bases, with 12 bases between them. The DNA of the CDR3 is TGTGCCAGCAGCCCCAAGGGGGTGCAAGAGACCCAGTACTTC. This translates into CASSPKGVQETQYF.

Concerning this clone itself: Other DNA sequences in this specimen translate into the identical CDR3. The chain couples TRBV27 to TRBJ1-1, with 8 bases that match TRBD1. Per the germline V gene, CDR1 is MNHEY and CDR2 is SMNVEV (reference sequence). With V trimmed by 7 bases and J by 5 bases, 12 bases remained unmatched. This CDR3 has 15 residues. The CDR3 DNA is TGTGCCAGCACACCCCGTACAGGGGGGTGGACTGAAGCTTTCTTT. It specifies CASTPRTGGWTEAFF.

This clone was seen only once. The V gene is TRBV4-2, the J gene TRBJ1-2; TRBD1 aligns across 8 bases. CDR1 is LGHNA and CDR2 is YNFKEQ in the germline V gene. This CDR3 region has 14 residues. The V gene end was trimmed by 1 base and the J gene end by 5 bases; junction bases not matched to a gene: 3. CDR3 in amino acids: CASSQGQGAYGYTF. The CDR3 nucleotides are TGTGCCAGCAGCCAAGGGCAGGGGGCTTATGGCTACACCTTC.

The count of this clone is one. The chain employs TRBV28 and TRBJ1-2; D gene unclear. V dropped 1 base and J dropped 4 bases, with 10 bases sitting between them. CDR1 and CDR2 (germline): MDHEN, SYDVKM. This CDR3 has 14 amino acids. The CDR3 DNA reads as TGTGCCAGCAGTTTATCCCCAGGCGTCTATGGCTACACCTTC. It encodes CASSLSPGVYGYTF.

The chain has TRBV5-1 and TRBJ2-7; D is perhaps TRBD2 (6 bases). Trimming stripped 4 bases from V and 2 bases from J, with 13 bases between. Germline V CDR1 and CDR2: SGHRS, YFSETQ. This CDR3 contains 14 residues. The CDR3 DNA sequence: TGCGCCAGCAGCCCGGGGGACCTTCCCTACGAGCAGTACTTC. It codes for CASSPGDLPYEQYF.

The V call is TRBV5-1, the J call TRBJ2-1; 11 bases align to TRBD2. Germline V CDR1 and CDR2: SGHRS, YFSETQ. The CDR3 length is 15 residues. J lost 3 bases, V lost 4 bases, and 3 bases had no gene match. The CDR3 is CASSRGLADYNEQFF. CDR3 nucleotides: TGCGCCAGCAGCCGGGGACTAGCGGACTACAATGAGCAGTTCTTC. The complete variable domain, with remaining parts taken from reference TRBV5-1 and TRBJ2-1, reads KAGVTQTPRYLIKTRGQQVTLSCSPISGHRSVSWYQQTPGQGLQFLFEYFSETQRNKGNFPGRFSGRQFSNSRSEMNVSTLELGDSALYLCASSRGLADYNEQFFGPGTRLTVL.